The source of this TCR beta chain is a study of blood T cell repertoires in COVID-19. Overall study context: PBMCs, B-cell-depleted T cells, or T cells provided the cDNA or gDNA that made up the material.

This CDR3 is 13 amino acids long. V was pared by 2 bases and J by 10 bases, with 14 bases between. CDR1 is MNHEY and CDR2 is SVGAGI in the germline V gene. Original analysis: Amplification from reference gene primers served as the basis for estimated nucleated cell counts. Profiling relied on immunoSEQ multiplex PCR, and the TCRdb table lists in-frame clones only, not all of them. V, J and clone size reflect that table, while D and trimming were determined from the DNA. The repertoire consists of some 270,000 clones, with approximately 83% occurring once and the leading ten covering 11%. This TCR was recovered from a woman between 70 and 85 years old with acute or convalescent COVID-19. Sequences were obtained from peripheral blood. The V call is TRBV6-5, the J call TRBJ1-2; possible D gene TRBD1, 6 bases. CDR3 region: CASSYGGLRIYTF. DNA for the CDR3: TGTGCCAGCAGTTACGGGGGCCTAAGAATCTACACCTTC.